This is a list of T cell receptor beta chains from one sample in a study of cytomegalovirus exposure and HLA in healthy donors. Clones were read by immunoSEQ multiplex PCR, and TCRdb kept only the in-frame ones, dropping some. The profile shows 250,000 to 350,000 clones, 80% of them singletons. Sequenced sample: PBMCs. The source of these receptors is a girl under 10 years old in good health and CMV-seronegative. CDR3s include the opening cysteine and the closing phenylalanine or tryptophan. The D gene is left open where the match is weak.

TRBD2 TRBV6-5 CASSYSTTSVRETQYF
TRBD1 TRBV29-1 CSVEGRQGASIEQFF
. TRBV27 CASSSPSMTGANVLTF
TRBD2 TRBV7-2 CASSTLRLATYWGADTQYF
TRBD1 TRBV19 CASSPGTGGEQYF
TRBD2 TRBV28 CASSLPILTSGGAGYEQFF
TRBD2 TRBV5-8 CASSLRLAGRYEQYF
TRBD2 TRBV6-1 CASSVFGASGRAGELFF
TRBD2 TRBV11-2 CASSEGIGRGYEQYF
. TRBV6-6 CASRGRSTDTQYF
TRBD2 TRBV9 CASSAASGTSYEQYF
TRBD2 TRBV5-1 CASSSDLAGGGYEQYF
TRBD1 TRBV25-1 CASSDDRGRTEAFF
TRBD1 TRBV6-1 CASSESQGAGGNTIYF
. TRBV28 CASSLFPGMNTEAFF
. TRBV4-2 CASSPQLNSPLHF
. TRBV7-9 CASSPLQGGEQYF
TRBD2 TRBV27 CASSLRRTSGTSTDTQYF
TRBD2 TRBV5-1 CASSLAGTSEGETQYF
TRBD1 TRBV5-4 CASSLGQGRQYF
. TRBV28 CASSFPGHSNEQFF
. TRBV4-1 CASSQGTGQRYEKLFF
. TRBV9 CASSVGGGTDEQYF
TRBD1 TRBV5-1 CASSLGTGVGYTF
. TRBV11-2 CASSRPTSTLQETQYF
. TRBV7-2 CASSPLRGGSEAFF
TRBD2 TRBV28 CASSLGGGTYEQYF
. TRBV7-6 CASSLFLGEETQYF
TRBD2 TRBV30 CACARGGYEQYF
. TRBV9 CASSRGTNFFEQFF
. TRBV5-5 CASSTRDTSHSPLHF
. TRBV21-1 CASSKDNNARETQYF
TRBD2 TRBV9 CASSPLSGRGYTDTQYF
TRBD1 TRBV4-1 CASSQDGTGNTEAFF
. TRBV2 CASRNDNIGNTIYF
. TRBV7-2 CASSLTYADTQYF
TRBD2 TRBV9 CASSVAVGGSSSYNEQFF